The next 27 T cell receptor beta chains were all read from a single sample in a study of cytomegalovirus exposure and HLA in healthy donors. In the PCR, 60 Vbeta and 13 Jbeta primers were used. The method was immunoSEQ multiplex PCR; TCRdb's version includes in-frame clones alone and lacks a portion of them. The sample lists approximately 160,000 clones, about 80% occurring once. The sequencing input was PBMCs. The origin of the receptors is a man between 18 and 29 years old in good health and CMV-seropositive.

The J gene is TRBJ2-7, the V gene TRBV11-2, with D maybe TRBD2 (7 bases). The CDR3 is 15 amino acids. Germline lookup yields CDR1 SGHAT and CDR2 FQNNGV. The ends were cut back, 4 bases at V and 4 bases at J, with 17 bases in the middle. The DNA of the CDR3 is TGTGCCAGCAGCTCGGGCGGGGGACACCAATACGAGCAGTACTTC. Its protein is CASSSGGGHQYEQYF.

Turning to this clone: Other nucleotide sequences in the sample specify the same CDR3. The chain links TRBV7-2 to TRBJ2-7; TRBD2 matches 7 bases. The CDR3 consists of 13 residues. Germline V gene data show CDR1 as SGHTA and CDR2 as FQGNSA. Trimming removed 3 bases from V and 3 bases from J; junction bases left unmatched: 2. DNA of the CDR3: TGTGCCAGCAGCTTGTCGGGGGGCTACGAGCAGTACTTC. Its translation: CASSLSGGYEQYF. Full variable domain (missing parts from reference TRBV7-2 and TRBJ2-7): GAGVSQSPSNKVTEKGKDVELRCDPISGHTALYWYRQSLGQGLEFLIYFQGNSAPDKSGLPSDRFSAERTGGSVSTLTIQRTQQEDSAVYLCASSLSGGYEQYFGPGTRLTVT.

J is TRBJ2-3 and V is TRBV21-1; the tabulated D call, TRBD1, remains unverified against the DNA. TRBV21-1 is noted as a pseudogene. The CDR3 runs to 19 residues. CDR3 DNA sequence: TGTGCCAGCAGAACCCCAAACGTGCCAGGGGACAATAGCACAGATACGCAGTATTTT. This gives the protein CASRTPNVPGDNSTDTQYF.

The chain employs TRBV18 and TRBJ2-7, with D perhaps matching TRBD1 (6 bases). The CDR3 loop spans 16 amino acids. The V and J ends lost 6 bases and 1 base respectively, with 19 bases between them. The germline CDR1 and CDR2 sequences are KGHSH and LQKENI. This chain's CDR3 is CASSQNHGQRSYEQYF. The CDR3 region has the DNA TGTGCCAGCTCCCAAAACCACGGACAGAGATCCTACGAGCAGTACTTC.

Here the CDR3 DNA reads TGTGCCAGCAGTGATCTGGGCCGCGAGCAGTTCTTC. It specifies CASSDLGREQFF. The V call is TRBV2, the J call TRBJ2-1; D call uncertain. Germline assignment: CDR1 SNHLY and CDR2 FYNNEI. Trimming removed 3 bases from V and 10 bases from J, with 10 bases in between. This CDR3 comprises 12 residues.

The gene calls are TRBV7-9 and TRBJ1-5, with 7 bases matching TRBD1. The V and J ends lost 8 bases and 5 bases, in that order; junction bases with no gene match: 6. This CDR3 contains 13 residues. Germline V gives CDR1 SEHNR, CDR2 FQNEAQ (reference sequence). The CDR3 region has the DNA TGTGCCAGCGGACAAACAGGGGATCAGCCCCAGCATTTT. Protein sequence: CASGQTGDQPQHF.

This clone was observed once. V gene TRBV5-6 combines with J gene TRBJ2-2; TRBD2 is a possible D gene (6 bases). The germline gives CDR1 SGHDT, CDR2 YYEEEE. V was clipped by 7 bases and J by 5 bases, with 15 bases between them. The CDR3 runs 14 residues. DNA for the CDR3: TGTGCCAGCCAAAAGGGAGGTCGGACCGGGGAGCTGTTTTTT. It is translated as CASQKGGRTGELFF.

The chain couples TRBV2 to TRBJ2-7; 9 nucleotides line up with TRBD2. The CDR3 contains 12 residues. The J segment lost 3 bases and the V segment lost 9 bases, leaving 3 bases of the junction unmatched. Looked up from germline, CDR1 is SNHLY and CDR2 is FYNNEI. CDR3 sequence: CARGTSRYEQYF. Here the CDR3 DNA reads TGTGCCAGAGGGACTAGCCGCTACGAGCAGTACTTC.

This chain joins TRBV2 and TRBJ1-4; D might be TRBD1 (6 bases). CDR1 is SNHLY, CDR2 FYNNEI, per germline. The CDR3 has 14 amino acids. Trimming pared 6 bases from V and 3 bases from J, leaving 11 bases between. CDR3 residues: CASRVTGSNEKLFF. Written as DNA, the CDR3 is TGTGCCAGCAGGGTTACAGGGTCTAATGAAAAACTGTTTTTT.

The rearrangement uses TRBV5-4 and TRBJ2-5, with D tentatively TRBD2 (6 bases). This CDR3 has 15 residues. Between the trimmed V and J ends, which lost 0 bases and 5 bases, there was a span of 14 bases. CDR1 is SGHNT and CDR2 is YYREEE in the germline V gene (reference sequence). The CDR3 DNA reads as TGTGCCAGCAGCTTGGAGGAGGGTCGGTCGGAGACCCAGTACTTC. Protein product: CASSLEEGRSETQYF.

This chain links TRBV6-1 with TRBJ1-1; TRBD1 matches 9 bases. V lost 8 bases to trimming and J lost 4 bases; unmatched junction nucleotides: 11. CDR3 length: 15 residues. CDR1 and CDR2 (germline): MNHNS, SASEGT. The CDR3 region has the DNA TGTGCCAGCTCGGAAACCGACAGGGGGACCACTGAAGCTTTCTTT. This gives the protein CASSETDRGTTEAFF.

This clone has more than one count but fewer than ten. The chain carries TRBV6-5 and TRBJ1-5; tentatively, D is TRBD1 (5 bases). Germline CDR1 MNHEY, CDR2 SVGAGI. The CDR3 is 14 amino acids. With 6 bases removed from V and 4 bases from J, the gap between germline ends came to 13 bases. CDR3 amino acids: CASSLTRGNQPQHF. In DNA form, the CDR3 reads TGTGCCAGCAGCTTAACCCGGGGGAATCAGCCCCAGCATTTT.

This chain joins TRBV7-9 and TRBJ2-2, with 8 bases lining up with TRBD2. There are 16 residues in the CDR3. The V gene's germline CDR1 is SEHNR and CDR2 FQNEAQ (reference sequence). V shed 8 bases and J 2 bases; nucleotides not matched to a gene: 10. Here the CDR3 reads CASSSGGPQNTGELFF. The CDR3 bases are TGTGCCAGCTCGTCGGGGGGGCCCCAAAACACCGGGGAGCTGTTTTTT.

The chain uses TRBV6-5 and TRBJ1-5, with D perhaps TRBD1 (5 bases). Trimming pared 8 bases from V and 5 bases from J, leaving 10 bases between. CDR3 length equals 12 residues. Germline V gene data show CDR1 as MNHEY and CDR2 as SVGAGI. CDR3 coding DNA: TGTGCCAGCGGGGGGGGATATCAGCCCCAGCATTTT. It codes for CASGGGYQPQHF.

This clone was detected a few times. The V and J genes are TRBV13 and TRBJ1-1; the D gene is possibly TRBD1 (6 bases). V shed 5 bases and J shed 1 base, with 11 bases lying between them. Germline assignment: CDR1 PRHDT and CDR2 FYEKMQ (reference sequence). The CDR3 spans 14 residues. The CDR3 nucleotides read TGTGCCAGCAGCCCCCAGGGGTCGAACACTGAAGCTTTCTTT. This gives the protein CASSPQGSNTEAFF.

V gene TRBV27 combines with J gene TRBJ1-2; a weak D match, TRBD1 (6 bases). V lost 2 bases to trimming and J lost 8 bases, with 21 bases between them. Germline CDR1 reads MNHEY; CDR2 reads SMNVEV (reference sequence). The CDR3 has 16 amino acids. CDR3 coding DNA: TGTGCCAGCAGTTTAGCTGGGGGGGGGCCCAAGACGGGCTACACCTTC. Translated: CASSLAGGGPKTGYTF.

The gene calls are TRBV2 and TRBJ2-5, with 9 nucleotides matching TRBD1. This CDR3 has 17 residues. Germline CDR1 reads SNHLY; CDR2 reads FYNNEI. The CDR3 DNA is TGTGCGAGCCCCCCAACACCCGGGACAGGGAATCAGGAGACCCAGTACTTC. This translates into CASPPTPGTGNQETQYF.

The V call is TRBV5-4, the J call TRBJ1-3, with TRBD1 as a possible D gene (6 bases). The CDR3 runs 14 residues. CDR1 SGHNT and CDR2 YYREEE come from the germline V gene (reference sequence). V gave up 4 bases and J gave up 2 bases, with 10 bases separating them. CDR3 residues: CASSPDSAGNTIYF. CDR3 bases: TGTGCCAGCAGCCCGGACAGTGCTGGAAACACCATATATTTT.

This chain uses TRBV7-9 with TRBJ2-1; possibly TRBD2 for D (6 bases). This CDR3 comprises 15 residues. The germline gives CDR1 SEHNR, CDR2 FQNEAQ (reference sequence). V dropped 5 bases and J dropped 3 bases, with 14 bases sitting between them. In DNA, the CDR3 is TGTGCCAGCAGCCTCGGGACTCCACTCTACAATGAGCAGTTCTTC. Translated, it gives CASSLGTPLYNEQFF.

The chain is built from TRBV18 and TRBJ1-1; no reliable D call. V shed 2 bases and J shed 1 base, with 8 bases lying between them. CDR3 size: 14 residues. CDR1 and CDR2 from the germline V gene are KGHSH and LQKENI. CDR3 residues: CASSPGSKNTEAFF. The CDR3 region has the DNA TGTGCCAGCTCACCAGGTAGTAAGAACACTGAAGCTTTCTTT.

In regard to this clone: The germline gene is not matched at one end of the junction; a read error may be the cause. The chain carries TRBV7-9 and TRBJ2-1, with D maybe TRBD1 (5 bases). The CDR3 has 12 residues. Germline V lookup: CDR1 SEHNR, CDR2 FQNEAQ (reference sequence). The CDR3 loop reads CASSYDRPYPIF. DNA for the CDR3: TGTGCCAGCAGCTACGACAGACCGTATCCGATCTTC.

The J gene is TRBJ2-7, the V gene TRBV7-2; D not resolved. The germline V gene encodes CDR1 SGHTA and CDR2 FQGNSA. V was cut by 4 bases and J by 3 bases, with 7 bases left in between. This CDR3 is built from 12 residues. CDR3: CASSSDFYEQYF. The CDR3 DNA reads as TGTGCCAGCAGCTCCGACTTCTACGAGCAGTACTTC. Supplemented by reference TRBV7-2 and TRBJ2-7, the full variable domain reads GAGVSQSPSNKVTEKGKDVELRCDPISGHTALYWYRQSLGQGLEFLIYFQGNSAPDKSGLPSDRFSAERTGGSVSTLTIQRTQQEDSAVYLCASSSDFYEQYFGPGTRLTVT.

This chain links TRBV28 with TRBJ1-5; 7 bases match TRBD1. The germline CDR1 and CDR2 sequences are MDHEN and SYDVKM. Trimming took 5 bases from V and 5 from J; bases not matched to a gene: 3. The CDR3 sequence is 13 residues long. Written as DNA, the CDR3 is TGTGCCAGCAGTGACAGGGAGCATCAGCCCCAGCATTTT. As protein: CASSDREHQPQHF.

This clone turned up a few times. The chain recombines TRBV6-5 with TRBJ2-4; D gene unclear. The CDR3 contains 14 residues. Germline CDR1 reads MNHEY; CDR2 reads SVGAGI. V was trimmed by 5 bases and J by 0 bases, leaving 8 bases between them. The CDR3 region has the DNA TGTGCCAGCAGTCCAACGGGAGCCAAAAACATTCAGTACTTC. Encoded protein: CASSPTGAKNIQYF.

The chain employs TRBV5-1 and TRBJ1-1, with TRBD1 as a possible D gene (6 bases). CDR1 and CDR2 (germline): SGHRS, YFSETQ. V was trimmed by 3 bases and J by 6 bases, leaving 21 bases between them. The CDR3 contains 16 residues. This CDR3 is CASSSGAGRGYAEAFF. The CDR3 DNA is TGCGCCAGCAGCTCAGGGGCCGGTAGGGGGTACGCTGAAGCTTTCTTT.

The CDR3 coding sequence is TGTGCCAGCACCCATAGGGGTGGCCCAAGTGATGAGCAGTTCTTC. Protein: CASTHRGGPSDEQFF. J is TRBJ2-1 and V is TRBV9; possibly TRBD1 for D (5 bases). The CDR3 sequence is 15 residues long. Germline V CDR1 and CDR2: SGDLS, YYNGEE. V lost 6 bases and J 8 bases, leaving 21 bases between the germline ends.

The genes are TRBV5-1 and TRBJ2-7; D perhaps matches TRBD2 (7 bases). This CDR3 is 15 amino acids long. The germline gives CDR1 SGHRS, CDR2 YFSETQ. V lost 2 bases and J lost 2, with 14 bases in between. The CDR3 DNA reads TGCGCCAGCAGCTTCGAGTGGGGGGGGCCCTACGAGCAGTACTTC. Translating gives CASSFEWGGPYEQYF.